This T cell receptor beta chain was identified during a study of T cell responses to AZD1222 COVID-19 vaccine. The overall study: Some second doses came at about 4 weeks and others at about 12 weeks; these were pooled. Findings of the study overall: Nearly half of unique spike-specific TCRs reportedly avoided B.1.351 and B.1.1.7 mutated regions. Receipt of two AZD1222 doses was followed by a rise in Spike-specific TCR breadth and depth.

Generated by immunoSEQ multiplex PCR, the TCRdb table keeps only in-frame clones and is missing some. The table includes under 150,000 clones, over 75% detected once. This clone was counted once. The target antigen is unknown. The CDR3 is made up of 19 amino acids. Germline V gene sequence: CDR1 SGHVS, CDR2 FQNEAQ. V was clipped by 1 base and J by 0 bases, with 18 bases between them. The sample here was peripheral blood, taken on day 0 of AZD1222 vaccination. The receptor comes from an adult in good health. This rearrangement joins TRBV7-8 to TRBJ2-2; D remains ambiguous. The DNA for the CDR3 is TGTGCCAGCAGCTTAGGTTACTACGGGCGGATAACGAACACCGGGGAGCTGTTTTTT. It is translated as CASSLGYYGRITNTGELFF.